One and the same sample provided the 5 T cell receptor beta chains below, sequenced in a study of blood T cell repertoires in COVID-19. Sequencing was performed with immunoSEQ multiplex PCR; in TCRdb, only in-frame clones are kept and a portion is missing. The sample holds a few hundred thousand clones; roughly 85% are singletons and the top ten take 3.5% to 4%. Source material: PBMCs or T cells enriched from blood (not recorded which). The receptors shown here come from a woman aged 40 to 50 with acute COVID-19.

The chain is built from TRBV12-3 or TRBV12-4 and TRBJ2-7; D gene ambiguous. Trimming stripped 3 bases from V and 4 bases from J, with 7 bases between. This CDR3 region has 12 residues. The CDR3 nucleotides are TGTGCCAGCAGTTTTGTATTATACGAGCAGTACTTC. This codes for CASSFVLYEQYF.

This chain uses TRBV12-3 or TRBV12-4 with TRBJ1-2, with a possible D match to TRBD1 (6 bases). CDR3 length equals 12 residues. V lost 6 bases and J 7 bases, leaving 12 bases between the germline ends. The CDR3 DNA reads TGTGCCAGCAGCCCCGGGGGGCTTGGCTACACCTTC. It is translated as CASSPGGLGYTF.

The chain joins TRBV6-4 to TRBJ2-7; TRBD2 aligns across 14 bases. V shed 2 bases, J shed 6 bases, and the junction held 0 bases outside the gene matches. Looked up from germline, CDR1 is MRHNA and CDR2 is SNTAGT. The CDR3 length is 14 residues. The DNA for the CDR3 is TGTGCCAGCAGTGACGGACTAGCGGGAGGCGAGCAGTACTTC. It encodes CASSDGLAGGEQYF.

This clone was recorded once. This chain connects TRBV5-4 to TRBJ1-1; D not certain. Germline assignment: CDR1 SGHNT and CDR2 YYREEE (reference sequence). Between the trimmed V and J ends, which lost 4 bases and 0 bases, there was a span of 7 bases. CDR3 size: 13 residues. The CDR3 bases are TGTGCCAGCAGCCCGTCGTTGAACACTGAAGCTTTCTTT. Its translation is CASSPSLNTEAFF.

CDR3 amino acids: CASAPVLLHVLTF. The CDR3 bases are TGTGCCAGCGCCCCGGTCCTACTCCACGTCCTGACTTTC. The J gene is TRBJ2-6, the V gene TRBV28; D gene uncertain. The CDR3 consists of 13 residues. Germline CDR1 reads MDHEN; CDR2 reads SYDVKM. Trimming pared 8 bases from V and 11 bases from J, leaving 16 bases between.